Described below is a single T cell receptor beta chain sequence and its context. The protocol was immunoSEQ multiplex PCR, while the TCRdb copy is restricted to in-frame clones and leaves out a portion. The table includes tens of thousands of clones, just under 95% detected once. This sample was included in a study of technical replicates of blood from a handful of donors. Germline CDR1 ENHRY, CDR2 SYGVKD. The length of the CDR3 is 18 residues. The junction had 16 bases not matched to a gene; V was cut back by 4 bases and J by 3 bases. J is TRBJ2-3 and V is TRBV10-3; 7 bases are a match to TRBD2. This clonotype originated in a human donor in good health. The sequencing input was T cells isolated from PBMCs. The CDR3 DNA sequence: TGTGCCATCAGTGGCGTGGTGGCGGGAGAGTTAAAGACAGATACGCAGTATTTT. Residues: CAISGVVAGELKTDTQYF.